This T cell receptor beta chain was captured by sequencing in a study of blood T cell repertoires in COVID-19. The wider study: Researchers got acute and convalescent COVID-19 samples from the United States, Italy and Spain.

Germline-derived CDR1 and CDR2 are KGHDR and SFDVKD. The CDR3 is 15 amino acids. V trimming: 5 bases; J trimming: 8 bases; junction bases outside the gene matches: 8. Original processing methods: How many nucleated cells were present was estimated from reference gene primer amplification. TCRdb's copy holds only in-frame clones and misses some; the assay was immunoSEQ multiplex PCR. The DNA was the basis for D and trimming; V, J and clone size are from that table. This sample yields 130,000 or so clones, of which around 80% are seen a single time; 2% to 2.5% belongs to the top ten. Ages ranged from about 18 to 90 years, with residence in 20 to 30 US areas. Cohort placement rested on clinical history that participants reported themselves.

Sequencing input: PBMCs or T cells enriched from blood (not recorded which). This rearrangement joins TRBV24-1 to TRBJ2-1, with 10 bases that match TRBD1. This receptor was obtained from a man aged 40-50 years with acute COVID-19. CDR3 bases: TGTGCCACCAGTGCCCGGGACAGGGGCGGGGATGAGCAGTTCTTC. It specifies CATSARDRGGDEQFF.